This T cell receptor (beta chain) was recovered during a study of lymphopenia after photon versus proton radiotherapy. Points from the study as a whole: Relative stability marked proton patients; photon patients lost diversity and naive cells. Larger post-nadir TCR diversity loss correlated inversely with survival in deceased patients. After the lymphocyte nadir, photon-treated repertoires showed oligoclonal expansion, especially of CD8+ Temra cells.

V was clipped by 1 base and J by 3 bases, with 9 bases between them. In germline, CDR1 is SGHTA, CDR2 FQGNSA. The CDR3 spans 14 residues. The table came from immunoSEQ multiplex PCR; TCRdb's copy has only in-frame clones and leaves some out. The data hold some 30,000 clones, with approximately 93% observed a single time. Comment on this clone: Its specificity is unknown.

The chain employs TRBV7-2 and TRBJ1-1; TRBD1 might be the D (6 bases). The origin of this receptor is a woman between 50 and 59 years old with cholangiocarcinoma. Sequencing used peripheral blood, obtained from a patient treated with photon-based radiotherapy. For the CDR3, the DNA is TGTGCCAGCAGCTTAGTCGCAGGGGACACTGAAGCTTTCTTT. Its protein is CASSLVAGDTEAFF.